Shown below are 5 T cell receptor beta chains from a single sample sequenced in a study of regulatory T cells in long-lasting Graves disease. Relying on iRepertoire HTBI primers and Arm-PCR of CDR3 regions, the team built TCR beta libraries. In TCRdb, the multiplex PCR reads were re-called with MiXCR into one record per CDR3 protein. The data hold 400,000 to 500,000 distinct CDR3 sequences, with 12% to 15% observed a single time. Stated time point: newly diagnosed GD, antithyroid drugs for less than 3 months. The TCR library was made from RNA extracted from PBMCs. The sample was also linked to a second study, of T cells in Graves' hyperthyroidism and ophthalmopathy.

The starting material was peripheral blood mononuclear cells (PBMCs), obtained at new diagnosis, from a patient treated with antithyroid drugs. These receptors all come from a woman aged 45 to 65 with Graves disease.

V is TRBV5-6 and J is TRBJ2-3; D unclear. Per the germline V gene, CDR1 is SGHDT and CDR2 is YYEEEE. The CDR3 contains 14 residues. Trimming removed 4 bases from V and 0 bases from J, with 9 bases in between. Here the CDR3 reads CASSQQTSTDTQYF. The CDR3, as DNA: TGTGCCAGCAGCCAACAGACTAGCACAGATACGCAGTATTTT.

This clonotype was seen at least ten times. The gene calls are TRBV12-5 and TRBJ1-5, with 9 bases aligning to TRBD1. Germline CDR1 and CDR2: LGHNT and FRNRAP. The CDR3 runs to 18 residues. The V and J ends lost 7 bases and 1 base, in that order; junction bases with no gene match: 14. Here the CDR3 reads CASAASDRGRRSNQPQHF. DNA for the CDR3: TGTGCTAGTGCCGCCTCGGACAGGGGACGGAGGAGCAATCAGCCCCAGCATTTT.

This clonotype was seen a few times. This chain joins TRBV20-1 and TRBJ2-4; D is possibly TRBD1 (5 bases). Germline V gene sequence: CDR1 DFQATT, CDR2 SNEGSKA (reference sequence). CDR3 length: 16 amino acids. V was cut by 1 base and J by 0 bases, with 13 bases left in between. CDR3 sequence: CSARGREALAKNIQYF. In DNA form, the CDR3 reads TGCAGTGCTAGAGGCAGGGAAGCGCTAGCCAAAAACATTCAGTACTTC.

This clonotype occurred many times. The chain recombines TRBV30 with TRBJ1-1; D possibly corresponds to TRBD1 (6 bases). The CDR3 runs to 13 residues. The V gene lost 5 bases and the J gene lost 0 bases, with 10 bases spanning the gap. Germline loops: CDR1 GTSNPN, CDR2 SVGIG (reference sequence). The DNA of the CDR3 is TGTGCCTGGGGAGGGGGGTTGAACACTGAAGCTTTCTTT. Protein: CAWGGGLNTEAFF.

This clonotype appeared many times. The chain uses TRBV6-1 and TRBJ2-3, with 7 bases fitting TRBD2. CDR3 length: 13 residues. V trimming: 7 bases; J trimming: 1 base; junction bases outside the gene matches: 2. Germline lookup yields CDR1 MNHNS and CDR2 SASEGT. The CDR3 region is CASKRGGTDTQYF. The DNA for the CDR3 is TGTGCCAGCAAACGGGGGGGCACAGATACGCAGTATTTT.